Detailed here is one T cell receptor beta chain. Its antigen is unidentified. These data are taken from a study of identical twins. Study-level findings and limits: Researchers reported excess low generation probability among twin-shared out-of-frame alpha sequences.

Using its own MiXCR run on the 5' RACE reads, TCRdb lists one record per CDR3 protein. The data hold hundreds of thousands of distinct CDR3 sequences, with 24% observed a single time. Among all donors, each was a healthy Caucasian. These same data were also listed under a study on T cells expressing NK-cell markers.

Sequenced material: CD4+ T cells sorted from blood. The sequence derives from a woman under 30 in good health.

CDR3: CASMRGSQETQYF. CDR3 in DNA: TGTGCCAGCATGCGGGGATCACAAGAGACCCAGTACTTC. The chain uses TRBV2 and TRBJ2-5; a weak D match, TRBD2 (6 bases). Germline CDR1 SNHLY, CDR2 FYNNEI. This CDR3 has 13 residues. Trimming stripped 7 bases from V and 2 bases from J, with 11 bases between.